This T cell receptor beta chain was sequenced during a study of technical replicates of blood from a few donors. The method was immunoSEQ multiplex PCR; TCRdb's version includes in-frame clones alone and lacks a portion of them. The sample holds 75,000 to 90,000 clones, about 90% seen once. Sequences were obtained from T cells isolated from PBMCs. The receptor comes from a human donor in good health.

The CDR3 region has the DNA TGTGCCTGGACCTTAGCGGGGGACAATGAGCAGTTCTTC. This encodes CAWTLAGDNEQFF. The chain employs TRBV30 and TRBJ2-1; 9 bases map to TRBD2. The trim removed 4 bases at V and 5 bases at J, leaving 3 bases unmatched. CDR1 and CDR2 from the germline V gene are GTSNPN and SVGIG (reference sequence). The CDR3 runs 13 residues. Complete variable domain (other parts from reference TRBV30 and TRBJ2-1): SQTIHQWPATLVQPVGSPLSLECTVEGTSNPNLYWYRQAAGRGLQLLFYSVGIGQISSEVPQNLSASRPQDRQFILSSKKLLLSDSGFYLCAWTLAGDNEQFFGPGTRLTVL.